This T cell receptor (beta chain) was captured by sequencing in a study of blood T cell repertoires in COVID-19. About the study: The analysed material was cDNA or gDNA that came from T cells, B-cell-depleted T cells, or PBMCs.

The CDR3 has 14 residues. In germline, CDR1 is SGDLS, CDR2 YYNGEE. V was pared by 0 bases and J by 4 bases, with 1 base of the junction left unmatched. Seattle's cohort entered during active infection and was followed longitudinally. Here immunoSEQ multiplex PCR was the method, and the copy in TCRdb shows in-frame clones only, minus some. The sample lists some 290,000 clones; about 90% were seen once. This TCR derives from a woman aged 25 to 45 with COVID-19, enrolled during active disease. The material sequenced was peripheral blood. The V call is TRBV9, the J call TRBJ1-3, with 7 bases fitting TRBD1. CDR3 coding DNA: TGTGCCAGCAGCGTAGCGGGACAGGGAAACACCATATATTTT. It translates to CASSVAGQGNTIYF.